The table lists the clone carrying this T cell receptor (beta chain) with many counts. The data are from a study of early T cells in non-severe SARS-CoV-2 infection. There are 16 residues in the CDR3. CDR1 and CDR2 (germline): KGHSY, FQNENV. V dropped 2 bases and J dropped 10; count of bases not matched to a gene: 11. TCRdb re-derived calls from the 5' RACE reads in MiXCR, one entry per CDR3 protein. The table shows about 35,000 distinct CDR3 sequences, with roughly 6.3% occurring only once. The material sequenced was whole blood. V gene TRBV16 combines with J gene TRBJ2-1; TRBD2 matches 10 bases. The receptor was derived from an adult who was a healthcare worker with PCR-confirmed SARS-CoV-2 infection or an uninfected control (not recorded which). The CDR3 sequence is CASSQGGLASLGEQFF. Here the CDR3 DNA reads TGTGCCAGCAGCCAAGGGGGACTAGCGTCTCTCGGGGAGCAGTTCTTC.